A selection of T cell receptor beta chains follows, all from one sample in a study of graft-versus-host responses after intestinal transplantation. For these receptors, no antigen is known. The repertoire was sequenced with immunoSEQ multiplex PCR; TCRdb's copy has only in-frame clones and lacks some. This sample has approximately 78,000 clones; about nine tenths occur once, and the top ten carry around 8.6%. The material was unstimulated CD8+ T cells sorted from spleen or lymph node cells, obtained before transplant. The receptors shown here come from a human donor who was the organ donor for an intestinal transplant. CDR3s include the opening cysteine and the closing phenylalanine or tryptophan. Each record gives: CDR3 DNA, CDR3 protein, D gene, clone size, J gene, V gene. D genes are given only for firm matches. Not all rows give a size; the values are once, few, many and, for expanded clones, a class.

TGTGCCATCAGTGAGTCAGGGCAGGGGTATCTCACAGATACGCAGTATTTT	CAISESGQGYLTDTQYF	NA	NA	TRBJ2-3	TRBV10-3
TGTGCCAGCAGCCAAGTTTTCGGGACACCGAACACTGAAGCTTTCTTT	CASSQVFGTPNTEAFF	NA	NA	TRBJ1-1	TRBV16
TGTGCCAGCAGTGGGGTCCTCCAAGAGACCCAGTACTTC	CASSGVLQETQYF	NA	NA	TRBJ2-5	TRBV28
TGTGCCAGCAGCGCAGGGGGGCGGGGGCCCTCCTACGAGCAGTACTTC	CASSAGGRGPSYEQYF	NA	NA	TRBJ2-7	TRBV11-2
TGTGCCAGAAGCCCGGTAGGCGAGCAGTACTTC	CARSPVGEQYF	NA	NA	TRBJ2-7	TRBV5-3
TGCGCCAGCAGTGAGCACGACAGGGCGATTAACTATGGCTACACCTTC	CASSEHDRAINYGYTF	TRBD1	NA	TRBJ1-2	TRBV10-2
TGTGCCAGCAGCGTTGGAGTGACAACCACCGGGGAGCTGTTTTTT	CASSVGVTTTGELFF	NA	NA	TRBJ2-2	TRBV9
TGTGCCTGCGCTGACGGGGGGATTCTAACCTACAATGAGCAGTTCTTC	CACADGGILTYNEQFF	TRBD2	NA	TRBJ2-1	TRBV30
TGCAGCGTTGGCGGTCAGAGGGGGACAGCGAACACTGAAGCTTTCTTT	CSVGGQRGTANTEAFF	TRBD1	few	TRBJ1-1	TRBV29-1
TGTGCCAGCAGTGACTCGTCCCAGACTAGCGGGGGCACAGATACGCAGTATTTT	CASSDSSQTSGGTDTQYF	TRBD2	NA	TRBJ2-3	TRBV6-4
TGTGCCAGCAGCGTAGCCCTCTTAGGAAATGAGCAGTTCTTC	CASSVALLGNEQFF	NA	NA	TRBJ2-1	TRBV9
TGCGCCAGCAGCCAAGCTGCTGCGGCCTACGAGCAGTACTTC	CASSQAAAAYEQYF	NA	NA	TRBJ2-7	TRBV4-1
TGTGCCAGCAGCGTAGTTGCCGGACCTTCCTATGGCTACACCTTC	CASSVVAGPSYGYTF	NA	NA	TRBJ1-2	TRBV9
TGTGCCAGCAGGGACTCAACAGGGGGCTGGACCGGGGAGCTGTTTTTT	CASRDSTGGWTGELFF	TRBD1	NA	TRBJ2-2	TRBV27
TGTGCCAGCAGTCCTGACAGCGTTACGCCCCAGCATTTT	CASSPDSVTPQHF	NA	NA	TRBJ1-5	TRBV6-1
TGTGCCAGCAGTCATCCGGGACAGGGGTTTTTCTTT	CASSHPGQGFFF	TRBD1	NA	TRBJ1-1	TRBV6-5
TGCAGCGTGGAAGGACTAGCGGGGGATAATGAGCAGTTCTTC	CSVEGLAGDNEQFF	TRBD2	NA	TRBJ2-1	TRBV29-1
TGTGCCAGCACTCTGAGAATGAACACTGAAGCTTTCTTT	CASTLRMNTEAFF	NA	NA	TRBJ1-1	TRBV5-6
TGTGCCAGCAGTTTATCTACCTACGAGCAGTACTTC	CASSLSTYEQYF	NA	NA	TRBJ2-7	TRBV28
TGTGCCACCAGCAGAGACGGGGACGTAGTGAGCTCCTACAATGAGCAGTTCTTC	CATSRDGDVVSSYNEQFF	NA	NA	TRBJ2-1	TRBV15
TGTGCCAGCAGTGGGACGGGCCTTTGGGGCTATGGCTACACCTTC	CASSGTGLWGYGYTF	NA	NA	TRBJ1-2	TRBV11-2
TGTGCCAGCAGTTTATCGTCAGGGCGGCTAAACACTGAAGCTTTCTTT	CASSLSSGRLNTEAFF	NA	NA	TRBJ1-1	TRBV28
TGTGCCAGCAGTTTACCGACCCGGGGAGGGACCCCTCCGGGCTACACCTTC	CASSLPTRGGTPPGYTF	NA	NA	TRBJ1-2	TRBV27
TGTGCCAGCAGCCCTCTCGCGGGGGGCACAGATACGCAGTATTTT	CASSPLAGGTDTQYF	TRBD2	NA	TRBJ2-3	TRBV27
TGCGCCAGCAGCCAAGATGTGGGGACAGGGGGTGACACCGGGGAGCTGTTTTTT	CASSQDVGTGGDTGELFF	TRBD1	once	TRBJ2-2	TRBV4-1
TGTGCCAGCAGGGGATATAATTCACCCCTCCACTTT	CASRGYNSPLHF	NA	NA	TRBJ1-6	TRBV2
TGTGCCAGCAGCTTAGGATACGGGAACTATGGCTACACCTTC	CASSLGYGNYGYTF	NA	NA	TRBJ1-2	TRBV7-9
TGCGCCAGCAGCCAACCGGGACTAGCGGGGGGAGAAGGGTACAATGAGCAGTTCTTC	CASSQPGLAGGEGYNEQFF	TRBD2	NA	TRBJ2-1	TRBV4-1
TGTGCCAGCAGCCCTGGACAGGGGGCGGGAGATACGCAGTATTTT	CASSPGQGAGDTQYF	TRBD1	NA	TRBJ2-3	TRBV7-6
TGCGCCAGCAGCCTACCGGGGGACGGGACTGAAGCTTTCTTT	CASSLPGDGTEAFF	NA	NA	TRBJ1-1	TRBV4-1
TGTGCCAGCAGCTTAACCAGCGGATGGGGGAGAGGGAATCAGCCCCAGCATTTT	CASSLTSGWGRGNQPQHF	NA	NA	TRBJ1-5	TRBV7-3
TGTGCCAGCACCGAGCGGGGTTACACAGATACGCAGTATTTT	CASTERGYTDTQYF	TRBD2	once	TRBJ2-3	TRBV7-6
TGTGCCAGCAGTGACGTTGAGGGGGCCAGGGGTGAAGCTTTCTTT	CASSDVEGARGEAFF	TRBD1	NA	TRBJ1-1	TRBV6-4
TGTGCCACCAGCAGAGGCAGGGGCACTGAAGCTTTCTTT	CATSRGRGTEAFF	NA	NA	TRBJ1-1	TRBV15
TGCGCCAGCAGCTTGGCCATGACAGGGTTAACCGGGGAGCTGTTTTTT	CASSLAMTGLTGELFF	TRBD1	NA	TRBJ2-2	TRBV5-1
TGTGCCAGCAGCCCTCGGGAGGGGACCTACGAGCAGTACTTC	CASSPREGTYEQYF	TRBD2	few	TRBJ2-7	TRBV5-4
TGTGCCAGCAGGTTACAGGGTAGTGGAAACACCATATATTTT	CASRLQGSGNTIYF	NA	NA	TRBJ1-3	TRBV6-1
TGTGCCAGCACGACAGAGCGGTTCTCTGGAAACACCATATATTTT	CASTTERFSGNTIYF	NA	NA	TRBJ1-3	TRBV5-6
TGTGCCAGCAGAGGGGGGGGGAATTCACCCCTCCACTTT	CASRGGGNSPLHF	NA	NA	TRBJ1-6	TRBV9
TGTGCCAGCAGCAAAGGGGTGACTGCTGTCTACGAGCAGTACTTC	CASSKGVTAVYEQYF	NA	NA	TRBJ2-7	TRBV7-2
TGTGCCAGCAGTGGCAGTTATGGCGGATACGAGCAGTACTTC	CASSGSYGGYEQYF	NA	NA	TRBJ2-7	TRBV27
TGCGCCAGCAGCCAAGATCAGGGCCAGGGGGGAAAACTGTTTTTT	CASSQDQGQGGKLFF	TRBD1	NA	TRBJ1-4	TRBV4-1
TGTGCCAGCAGCGAAAGCATCCCTCAGGGAGGGTATGGCTACACCTTC	CASSESIPQGGYGYTF	NA	NA	TRBJ1-2	TRBV6-1
TGTGCCAGCAGTGAGGGGGGGCCTCTAGCGGGGGTACCCTACGAGCAGTACTTC	CASSEGGPLAGVPYEQYF	TRBD2	NA	TRBJ2-7	TRBV2
TGTGCCAGCAGACAGGGACACTCCTACGAGCAGTACTTC	CASRQGHSYEQYF	NA	NA	TRBJ2-7	TRBV25-1
TGCAGCGTAGGGACAGGGGGGACTGAAGCTTTCTTT	CSVGTGGTEAFF	TRBD1	once	TRBJ1-1	TRBV29-1
TGTGCCAGCAGGGAGAATATGAGCACCACCGGGGAGCTGTTTTTT	CASRENMSTTGELFF	NA	NA	TRBJ2-2	TRBV7-9
TGTGCCAGCAGTGAAATGGGACAGGGCAGTGAAGCTTTCTTT	CASSEMGQGSEAFF	TRBD1	NA	TRBJ1-1	TRBV6-1
TGTGCCAGCAGCGACTCGACTGAAGCTTTCTTT	CASSDSTEAFF	NA	NA	TRBJ1-1	TRBV7-9
TGCAGCGTTGAATCTGGGGATAACACTGAAGCTTTCTTT	CSVESGDNTEAFF	NA	NA	TRBJ1-1	TRBV29-1
TGTGCCAGCAGCCATAATCAACAGGACTATTATGGCTACACCTTC	CASSHNQQDYYGYTF	NA	NA	TRBJ1-2	TRBV9
TGCAGCGTTGAAACGGGAGCTAACTATGGCTACACCTTC	CSVETGANYGYTF	NA	NA	TRBJ1-2	TRBV29-1
TGTGCCAGCAGCTTAATTACGCAGGCTTGGCATTATGGCTACACCTTC	CASSLITQAWHYGYTF	NA	NA	TRBJ1-2	TRBV11-2
TGTGCCAGCATGACTTTGGGGGGCTCGGGCGAGCAGTACTTC	CASMTLGGSGEQYF	NA	few	TRBJ2-7	TRBV27